These 18 T cell receptor beta chains originate from one sample sequenced in a study of T cells after yellow fever vaccination. TCRdb used MiXCR to reprocess the 5' RACE reads, holding one entry per CDR3 protein. The data show some 300,000 distinct CDR3 sequences, less than 9.5% seen once. The sequences come from PBMCs, collected approximately 47 days after the first yellow fever vaccination. Every receptor here comes from a man between 18 and 35 years old who received the YFV17D yellow fever vaccine.

This chain uses TRBV3-1 with TRBJ2-1; D gene ambiguous. Trimming took 5 bases from V and 10 from J, leaving 9 bases between them. CDR3 size: 11 residues. CDR1 is LGHDT and CDR2 is YNNKEL in the germline V gene (reference sequence). The CDR3 here is CASSTLVEQFF. In DNA form, the CDR3 reads TGTGCCAGCAGCACCCTAGTGGAGCAGTTCTTC.

The chain joins TRBV5-1 to TRBJ1-5, with TRBD1 matching over 9 bases. V gave up 4 bases and J gave up 4 bases; unmatched junction bases: 6. This CDR3 contains 15 residues. CDR1 is SGHRS, CDR2 YFSETQ, per germline. CDR3: CASSPGTGYNQPQHF. The DNA of the CDR3 is TGCGCCAGCAGCCCCGGGACAGGGTATAATCAGCCCCAGCATTTT.

This clonotype was counted only a few times. V usage is TRBV5-1 and J usage is TRBJ1-1; 10 bases agree with TRBD1. This CDR3 has 15 residues. Germline-derived CDR1 and CDR2 are SGHRS and YFSETQ. With V trimmed by 4 bases and J by 4 bases, 7 bases remained unmatched. In nucleotides, the CDR3 is TGCGCCAGCAGCGTGACGGACAGGGGGGCCACTGAAGCTTTCTTT. Residues: CASSVTDRGATEAFF.

The chain uses TRBV15 and TRBJ2-7, with 10 bases fitting TRBD1. Germline V gene sequence: CDR1 LNHNV, CDR2 YYDKDF (reference sequence). J gave up 3 bases and V 1 base, and 9 bases lay outside the gene matches. The CDR3 length is 17 residues. The CDR3: CATSRVPGQGIFYEQYF. Written as DNA, the CDR3 is TGTGCCACCAGCAGAGTTCCGGGACAGGGGATTTTCTACGAGCAGTACTTC.

This clonotype has more than one count but fewer than ten. The V gene is TRBV7-2, the J gene TRBJ1-1, with D possibly being TRBD1 (6 bases). V was pared by 3 bases and J by 9 bases, with 14 bases between. The CDR3 covers 13 residues. Per the germline V gene, CDR1 is SGHTA and CDR2 is FQGNSA. The CDR3 here is CASSLADSRQAFF. DNA for the CDR3: TGTGCCAGCAGCTTGGCGGACAGCCGGCAAGCTTTCTTT.

This rearrangement joins TRBV7-2 to TRBJ2-5, with D possibly being TRBD1 (9 bases). Germline V CDR1 and CDR2: SGHTA, FQGNSA. Trimming removed 3 bases at V and 4 bases at J, with 18 bases between. The CDR3 spans 16 residues. The CDR3, as DNA: TGTGCCAGCAGCTTTAGCGGGACAGGGAACGGAGAGACCCAGTACTTC. It encodes CASSFSGTGNGETQYF. Full variable domain (missing parts from reference TRBV7-2 and TRBJ2-5): GAGVSQSPSNKVTEKGKDVELRCDPISGHTALYWYRQSLGQGLEFLIYFQGNSAPDKSGLPSDRFSAERTGGSVSTLTIQRTQQEDSAVYLCASSFSGTGNGETQYFGPGTRLLVL.

This clonotype appeared a few times. The V gene is TRBV28, the J gene TRBJ2-7; possibly TRBD1 for D (5 bases). CDR1 is MDHEN and CDR2 is SYDVKM in the germline V gene. This CDR3 comprises 14 residues. The V gene lost 5 bases and the J gene lost 1 base, with 12 bases spanning the gap. The chain's CDR3 is CASSPGKESYEQYF. The DNA for the CDR3 is TGTGCCAGCAGTCCAGGGAAGGAGTCCTACGAGCAGTACTTC.

The chain is built from TRBV15 and TRBJ2-4; D remains unclear. CDR1 is LNHNV and CDR2 is YYDKDF in the germline V gene (reference sequence). This CDR3 spans 12 amino acids. V lost 0 bases to trimming and J lost 9 bases, with 6 bases between them. The CDR3 sequence: CATSRDRTIQYF. For the CDR3, the DNA is TGTGCCACCAGCAGAGATCGAACCATTCAGTACTTC.

This chain's CDR3 is CASSLAKTGNTEAFF. As DNA, the CDR3 is TGTGCCAGCAGCTTGGCCAAGACGGGGAACACTGAAGCTTTCTTT. The V gene is TRBV5-4, the J gene TRBJ1-1; D gene uncertain. Germline CDR1 is SGHNT and CDR2 is YYREEE (reference sequence). The V end was cut by 0 bases, the J end by 1 base, with 10 bases between. This CDR3 region has 15 residues.

Only a few counts were recorded for this clonotype. The CDR3 DNA sequence: TGCAGCGCCCAGGCCGGGACAGGGGGCGGCGATGAGCAGTTCTTC. This gives the protein CSAQAGTGGGDEQFF. The V gene is TRBV29-1, the J gene TRBJ2-1; TRBD1 agrees at 12 bases. This CDR3 is built from 15 residues. The V and J ends lost 7 bases and 8 bases, in that order; junction bases with no gene match: 12. Per the germline V gene, CDR1 is SQVTM and CDR2 is ANQGSEA.

This clonotype has just a few counts. The V gene is TRBV5-4, the J gene TRBJ2-7; TRBD2 matches at 9 bases. The germline gives CDR1 SGHNT, CDR2 YYREEE (reference sequence). This CDR3 is 15 amino acids long. V dropped 1 base and J dropped 3; count of bases not matched to a gene: 5. The CDR3 loop is CASSLSTSGIYEQYF. In nucleotides, the CDR3 is TGTGCCAGCAGCTTGTCGACTAGCGGTATCTACGAGCAGTACTTC.

This clonotype was found a few times. This sequence joins TRBV7-9 and TRBJ1-4; D unclear. The CDR3 covers 15 residues. The ends were cut back, 3 bases at V and 1 base at J, with 9 bases in the middle. CDR1 is SEHNR, CDR2 FQNEAQ, per germline (reference sequence). As DNA, the CDR3 is TGTGCCAGCAGCTTCCGGGATGGAACTAATGAAAAACTGTTTTTT. Its translation: CASSFRDGTNEKLFF.

The sample holds a few counts of this clonotype. The genes are TRBV4-1 and TRBJ1-2; D might be TRBD1 (6 bases). V lost 3 bases and J lost 7, with 15 bases in between. Germline V gives CDR1 MGHRA, CDR2 YSYEKL. This CDR3 is built from 14 residues. The CDR3 loop is CASSQSPGHLGYTF. The CDR3 nucleotides are TGCGCCAGCAGCCAGAGCCCGGGACATCTTGGCTACACCTTC.

This chain uses TRBV7-2 with TRBJ1-2; D is perhaps TRBD1 (6 bases). Germline loops: CDR1 SGHTA, CDR2 FQGNSA. V gave up 6 bases and J gave up 4 bases, with 15 bases separating them. The CDR3 spans 14 residues. The CDR3: CASRPSGQGYGYTF. The CDR3 DNA sequence: TGTGCCAGCAGACCCTCGGGACAAGGCTATGGCTACACCTTC.

The chain has TRBV7-2 and TRBJ2-7; 10 positions agree with TRBD2. This CDR3 is 17 amino acids long. The trim removed 1 base at V and 0 bases at J, leaving 6 bases unmatched. Germline assignment: CDR1 SGHTA and CDR2 FQGNSA. CDR3 in amino acids: CASSLVTSGVISYEQYF. The DNA of the CDR3 is TGTGCCAGCAGCTTAGTAACTAGCGGGGTGATCTCCTACGAGCAGTACTTC.

In its sample, this clonotype was seen a few times. This sequence joins TRBV13 and TRBJ1-4, with TRBD1 matching over 9 bases. This CDR3 has 15 amino acids. Germline V lookup: CDR1 PRHDT, CDR2 FYEKMQ (reference sequence). V lost 8 bases and J lost 8; bases outside the gene matches: 12. The CDR3, as DNA: TGTGCCAGCCGTCAGGCGGGGACAGGGCCGGAAAAACTGTTTTTT. This gives the protein CASRQAGTGPEKLFF.

The chain carries TRBV20-1 and TRBJ2-5, with 10 bases lining up with TRBD1. The V gene end was trimmed by 4 bases and the J gene end by 1 base; junction bases not matched to a gene: 3. The CDR3 runs 14 residues. Per the germline V gene, CDR1 is DFQATT and CDR2 is SNEGSKA (reference sequence). The CDR3 sequence is CSAKDRGPQETQYF. CDR3 nucleotide sequence: TGCAGTGCTAAAGACAGGGGGCCCCAAGAGACCCAGTACTTC.

The chain uses TRBV12-3 or TRBV12-4 and TRBJ2-3; the D gene is possibly TRBD2 (7 bases). V was shortened by 7 bases and J by 4 bases, with 15 bases between the two germline ends. This CDR3 comprises 14 residues. In nucleotides, the CDR3 is TGTGCCAGCACCGTTAGGGGGGGGGCAGATACGCAGTATTTT. Its translation: CASTVRGGADTQYF.